The 23 T cell receptor beta chains given below trace back to one sample, sequenced in a study of T cell changes during pregnancy in multiple sclerosis. Using immunoSEQ multiplex PCR, the repertoire was profiled, and TCRdb retains in-frame clones only, with some absent. In the table there are more than 65,000 clones, over 85% of which are singletons. Sequenced material: CD4+ T cells from peripheral blood mononuclear cells, taken before pregnancy. These receptors were taken from a female donor with multiple sclerosis, enrolled in a pregnancy study.

V is TRBV28 and J is TRBJ1-1; D gene ambiguous. From germline, CDR1 is MDHEN and CDR2 SYDVKM. The CDR3 has 12 amino acids. V was clipped by 3 bases and J by 7 bases, with 9 bases between them. DNA for the CDR3: TGTGCCAGCAGTTTCACCCCCAGTGAAGCTTTCTTT. Encoded protein: CASSFTPSEAFF.

V and J are TRBV27 and TRBJ1-3, with unresolved D. The CDR3 consists of 15 residues. The V gene lost 8 bases and the J gene lost 0 bases, with 14 bases spanning the gap. Germline CDR1 reads MNHEY; CDR2 reads SMNVEV (reference sequence). The CDR3 nucleotides are TGTGCCAGCGCCCTGACATTTAACTCTGGAAACACCATATATTTT. This gives the protein CASALTFNSGNTIYF.

This chain joins TRBV18 and TRBJ1-2; 12 bases are shared with TRBD1. Trimming cost V 2 bases and J 12 bases; bases outside gene matches: 4. From germline, CDR1 is KGHSH and CDR2 LQKENI. The CDR3 runs 13 residues. The CDR3: CASSPTGQGAHTF. CDR3 in DNA: TGTGCCAGCTCACCAACGGGACAGGGGGCACACACCTTC.

The chain carries TRBV6-1 and TRBJ2-3, with 9 bases lining up with TRBD2. Germline assignment: CDR1 MNHNS and CDR2 SASEGT. J was trimmed by 2 bases and V by 8 bases; bases with no gene match: 8. This CDR3 region has 15 residues. In nucleotides, the CDR3 is TGTGCCAGCTTCAACCTAGCGGGAACCACAGATACGCAGTATTTT. This translates into CASFNLAGTTDTQYF.

This chain joins TRBV18 and TRBJ2-1; D is perhaps TRBD1 (5 bases). With 2 bases removed from V and 10 bases from J, the gap between germline ends came to 15 bases. Germline V gene lookup returns CDR1 KGHSH and CDR2 LQKENI. The CDR3 runs to 14 residues. CDR3 nucleotides: TGTGCCAGCTCACCAAGGCAAAGTCGGACAGAGCAGTTCTTC. This codes for CASSPRQSRTEQFF.

The gene calls are TRBV30 and TRBJ1-2, with TRBD1 matching 12 bases. The ends lost 8 bases at V and 6 bases at J; junction bases unmatched: 10. The CDR3 spans 14 residues. CDR1 is GTSNPN, CDR2 SVGIG, per germline (reference sequence). The DNA of the CDR3 is TGTGCCGTCTCCCGGGACAGGGGGCGCAATGGCTACACCTTC. Its protein product is CAVSRDRGRNGYTF.

This clone was counted a single time. The chain combines TRBV28 with TRBJ2-2, with D perhaps TRBD1 (5 bases). In germline, CDR1 is MDHEN, CDR2 SYDVKM. The germline V and J ends were trimmed by 3 bases and 2 bases, with 10 bases remaining between them. This CDR3 region has 15 residues. Written as DNA, the CDR3 is TGTGCCAGCAGTTTTTCGACAGTCAACACCGGGGAGCTGTTTTTT. It codes for CASSFSTVNTGELFF.

This clone was found once. The gene calls are TRBV10-3 and TRBJ2-2; 11 positions agree with TRBD2. Germline V gene lookup returns CDR1 ENHRY and CDR2 SYGVKD. CDR3 length: 16 amino acids. J lost 1 base, V lost 6 bases, and 4 bases had no gene match. The CDR3 region has the DNA TGTGCCATCAGCCGCACTAGCGGGGGGAACACCGGGGAGCTGTTTTTT. Its protein product is CAISRTSGGNTGELFF.

This chain connects TRBV5-1 to TRBJ2-7; 8 positions match TRBD1. The CDR3 loop spans 18 amino acids. J lost 0 bases, V lost 2 bases, and 13 bases had no gene match. From germline, CDR1 is SGHRS and CDR2 YFSETQ. CDR3 bases: TGCGCCAGCAGCTTTAATGCCCGGACAGGGCCCAACTCCTACGAGCAGTACTTC. Encoded protein: CASSFNARTGPNSYEQYF.

J is TRBJ2-7 and V is TRBV10-3; possibly TRBD1 for D (6 bases). V lost 8 bases, J lost 6 bases, and 20 bases lay in between. The CDR3 runs 14 residues. CDR1 and CDR2 (germline): ENHRY, SYGVKD. CDR3 nucleotide sequence: TGTGCCATCGGGAAGGCAGGGGCCCCTGGCGAGCAGTACTTC. This gives the protein CAIGKAGAPGEQYF.

The chain has TRBV9 and TRBJ1-2, with 7 nucleotides matching TRBD1. The CDR3 contains 13 residues. The germline V gene has CDR1 SGDLS and CDR2 YYNGEE. J gave up 8 bases and V 0 bases, and 4 bases lay outside the gene matches. CDR3 loop: CASSVVGGQGYTF. CDR3 sequence (DNA): TGTGCCAGCAGCGTAGTAGGGGGCCAGGGCTACACCTTC.

This sequence joins TRBV2 and TRBJ2-3; 9 bases are shared with TRBD1. The germline V gene encodes CDR1 SNHLY and CDR2 FYNNEI. The CDR3 covers 17 residues. V trimming: 2 bases; J trimming: 3 bases; junction bases outside the gene matches: 9. In DNA form, the CDR3 reads TGTGCCAGCAGTGAATCGAGGGACAGGGAAAGTACAGATACGCAGTATTTT. Encoded protein: CASSESRDRESTDTQYF.

The chain is built from TRBV15 and TRBJ2-3; 12 nucleotides agree with TRBD2. The germline V gene has CDR1 LNHNV and CDR2 YYDKDF (reference sequence). J gave up 2 bases and V 6 bases, and 3 bases lay outside the gene matches. The CDR3 spans 15 residues. The DNA of the CDR3 is TGTGCCACCAGGAGACTAGCGGGGGTCACAGATACGCAGTATTTT. This translates into CATRRLAGVTDTQYF.

This chain links TRBV10-3 with TRBJ2-1; D remains ambiguous. CDR3 length equals 13 residues. The germline CDR1 and CDR2 sequences are ENHRY and SYGVKD. V was shortened by 10 bases and J by 0 bases, with 10 bases between the two germline ends. The CDR3 DNA sequence: TGTGCCACCCAACCCAGCTCCTACAATGAGCAGTTCTTC. It translates to CATQPSSYNEQFF.

V usage is TRBV19 and J usage is TRBJ2-6, with D maybe TRBD2 (7 bases). The CDR3 is 18 amino acids. The germline gives CDR1 LNHDA, CDR2 SQIVND (reference sequence). V was trimmed by 3 bases and J by 2 bases, leaving 17 bases between them. Written as DNA, the CDR3 is TGTGCCAGTAGTATGCAGGGGAGGGACCTCACTGGGGCCAACGTCCTGACTTTC. Translation gives CASSMQGRDLTGANVLTF.

This chain uses TRBV4-1 with TRBJ2-7; D not certain. With 0 bases removed from V and 0 bases from J, the gap between germline ends came to 21 bases. The CDR3 has 19 residues. Per the germline V gene, CDR1 is MGHRA and CDR2 is YSYEKL. In DNA form, the CDR3 reads TGCGCCAGCAGCCAAGACGCCGCTAGGCTGAGCGCGACCTCCTACGAGCAGTACTTC. Translating it yields CASSQDAARLSATSYEQYF.

The genes are TRBV6-1 and TRBJ2-4; D gene ambiguous. V lost 4 bases to trimming and J lost 0 bases, with 10 bases between them. This CDR3 is built from 15 residues. CDR1 and CDR2 (germline): MNHNS, SASEGT. As DNA, the CDR3 is TGTGCCAGCAGTGGGGCCCCGCGAGCCAAAAACATTCAGTACTTC. The encoded protein is CASSGAPRAKNIQYF.

The chain recombines TRBV11-2 with TRBJ2-3; TRBD2 matches at 7 bases. V was pared by 5 bases and J by 2 bases, with 7 bases of the junction left unmatched. CDR3 length: 15 residues. From germline, CDR1 is SGHAT and CDR2 FQNNGV. CDR3 bases: TGTGCCAGCAGCACCCGACTAGCAGTCACAGATACGCAGTATTTT. The encoded protein is CASSTRLAVTDTQYF. Supplemented by reference TRBV11-2 and TRBJ2-3, the full variable domain reads EAGVAQSPRYKIIEKRQSVAFWCNPISGHATLYWYQQILGQGPKLLIQFQNNGVVDDSQLPKDRFSAERLKGVDSTLKIQPAKLEDSAVYLCASSTRLAVTDTQYFGPGTRLTVL.

The rearrangement uses TRBV2 and TRBJ2-3, with TRBD2 identical over 10 bases. The CDR3 contains 16 residues. Trimming cost V 6 bases and J 6 bases; bases outside gene matches: 12. Germline V lookup: CDR1 SNHLY, CDR2 FYNNEI. CDR3 region: CASRAPASGGLDTQYF. In DNA form, the CDR3 reads TGTGCCAGCAGAGCCCCCGCTAGCGGGGGACTTGATACGCAGTATTTT.

The chain uses TRBV19 and TRBJ1-5; D is undetermined. Trimming cost V 5 bases and J 3 bases, with 8 bases left between them. Germline CDR1 and CDR2: LNHDA and SQIVND (reference sequence). The CDR3 is made up of 13 amino acids. The CDR3 DNA is TGTGCCAGTAGTGGGCGTTACAATCAGCCCCAGCATTTT. As protein: CASSGRYNQPQHF.

The V call is TRBV5-1, the J call TRBJ1-3, with TRBD1 identical over 10 bases. Germline V CDR1 and CDR2: SGHRS, YFSETQ. Trimming took 4 bases from V and 7 from J; bases not matched to a gene: 17. The CDR3 loop spans 18 amino acids. CDR3 DNA sequence: TGCGCCAGCAGCCCCCGATGGGGACAGGGGCCCCATGGGAACACCATATATTTT. Protein sequence: CASSPRWGQGPHGNTIYF.

The chain couples TRBV4-1 to TRBJ2-7; maybe TRBD2 (6 bases). The CDR3 is 14 amino acids. Germline CDR1 MGHRA, CDR2 YSYEKL. The ends were cut back, 0 bases at V and 3 bases at J, with 9 bases in the middle. The CDR3 loop reads CASSQDSGRYEQYF. Here the CDR3 DNA reads TGCGCCAGCAGCCAAGATAGCGGCCGCTACGAGCAGTACTTC.

V gene TRBV7-6 combines with J gene TRBJ2-1; D might be TRBD1 (6 bases). This CDR3 has 14 amino acids. CDR1 SGHVS and CDR2 FNYEAQ come from the germline V gene. The germline V and J ends were trimmed by 0 bases and 9 bases, with 12 bases remaining between them. In DNA, the CDR3 is TGTGCCAGCAGCTTAGCGGGGGCTTTGGGTGAGCAGTTCTTC. As protein: CASSLAGALGEQFF.